Listed below are T cell receptor beta chains from one sample, sequenced in a study of circulating CD8 cells and anti-PD-1 response in melanoma. Each CDR3 protein gets one entry after TCRdb re-called the reads with MiXCR. Counted here are several hundred distinct CDR3 sequences, 8.5% to 9% occurring once; the ten biggest clones make up over 20%. The starting material was CD8+ T cells from PBMCs, obtained at baseline or after one month of anti-PD-1 therapy (not recorded which). The receptors were gathered from a human donor with melanoma. Both conserved end residues are part of each CDR3. The D gene is left open where the match is weak. Not every row has a clone size; where given, it reads once, few, many or a size class.

v_call	clone_size	j_call	d_call	cdr3_aa	cdr3_nt
TRBV7-8	few	TRBJ2-1	TRBD2	CASGSGLAGNEQLF	TGTGCCAGCGGCTCCGGACTAGCTGGCAATGAGCAGCTCTTC
TRBV5-5	NA	TRBJ2-7	NA	CACSLSHEQYF	TGTGCCTGCAGCTTGTCCCACGAGCAGTACTTC
TRBV2	few	TRBJ2-7	TRBD1	CASTGDSNYEQYF	TGTGCCAGCACCGGGGACAGCAACTACGAGCAGTACTTC
TRBV30	medium-sized	TRBJ1-2	NA	CAWSEAVLSGYTF	TGTGCCTGGAGTGAGGCAGTCCTAAGTGGCTACACCTTC
TRBV6-4	medium-sized	TRBJ2-2	TRBD1	CASSPDLDRGNTGELFF	TGTGCCAGCAGTCCCGACCTAGACAGGGGGAACACCGGGGAGCTGTTTTTT
TRBV25-1	large	TRBJ2-3	NA	CASNRQDLTTDTQYF	TGTGCCAGCAATCGACAGGACCTAACCACAGATACGCAGTATTTT
TRBV28	medium-sized	TRBJ2-7	NA	CASRTGQSSSYEQYF	TGTGCCAGCAGAACCGGACAGTCTAGCTCCTACGAGCAGTACTTC
TRBV7-6	large	TRBJ2-2	NA	CASRDSNTGELFF	TGTGCCAGCAGAGACAGTAACACCGGGGAGCTGTTTTTT
TRBV7-2	large	TRBJ1-3	NA	CASSFGQGNTIYF	TGTGCCAGCAGCTTTGGACAGGGAAACACCATATATTTT
TRBV28	large	TRBJ1-5	TRBD1	CASSLLVWPTGAGQPQHF	TGTGCCAGCAGTTTATTGGTTTGGCCGACAGGGGCGGGTCAGCCCCAGCATTTT
TRBV30	NA	TRBJ1-1	NA	CAWQGETEAFF	TGTGCCTGGCAAGGGGAGACTGAAGCTTTCTTT
TRBV20-1	medium-sized	TRBJ1-1	NA	CSARGGGDTEAFF	TGCAGTGCTAGAGGAGGGGGTGACACTGAAGCTTTCTTT
TRBV5-4	large	TRBJ2-1	NA	CASSVSPSTYNEQFF	TGTGCCAGCAGCGTCTCTCCCTCGACCTACAATGAGCAGTTCTTC
TRBV6-1	medium-sized	TRBJ1-1	TRBD1	CASSELQGTGAFEAFF	TGTGCCAGCAGTGAGCTCCAAGGGACAGGGGCTTTTGAAGCTTTCTTT
TRBV28	large	TRBJ1-6	NA	CASSPRQEVSPLHF	TGTGCCAGCAGCCCCCGACAGGAGGTATCACCCCTCCACTTT